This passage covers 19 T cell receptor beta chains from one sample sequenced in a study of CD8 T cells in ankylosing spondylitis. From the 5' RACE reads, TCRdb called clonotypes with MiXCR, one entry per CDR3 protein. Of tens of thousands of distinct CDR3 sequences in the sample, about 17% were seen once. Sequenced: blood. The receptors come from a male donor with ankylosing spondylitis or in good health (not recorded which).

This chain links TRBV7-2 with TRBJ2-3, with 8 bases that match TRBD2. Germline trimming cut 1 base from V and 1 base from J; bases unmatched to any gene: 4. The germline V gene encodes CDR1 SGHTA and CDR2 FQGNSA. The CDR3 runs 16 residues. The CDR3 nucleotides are TGTGCCAGCAGCTTAGGTAGTAGCGGGGGCACAGATACGCAGTATTTT. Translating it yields CASSLGSSGGTDTQYF.

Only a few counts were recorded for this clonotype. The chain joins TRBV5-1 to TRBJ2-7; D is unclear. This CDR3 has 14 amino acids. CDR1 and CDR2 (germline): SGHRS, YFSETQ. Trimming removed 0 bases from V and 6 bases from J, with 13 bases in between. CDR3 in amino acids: CASSLGVDTGEQYF. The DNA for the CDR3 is TGCGCCAGCAGCTTGGGAGTAGACACGGGCGAGCAGTACTTC.

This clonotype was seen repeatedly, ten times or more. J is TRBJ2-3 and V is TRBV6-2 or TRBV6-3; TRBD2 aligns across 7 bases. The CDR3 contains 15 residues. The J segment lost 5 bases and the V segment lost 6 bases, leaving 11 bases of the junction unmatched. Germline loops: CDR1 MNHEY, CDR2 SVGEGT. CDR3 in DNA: TGTGCCAGCAGAGATAGACTAGCCGTCCGAGATACGCAGTATTTT. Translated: CASRDRLAVRDTQYF.

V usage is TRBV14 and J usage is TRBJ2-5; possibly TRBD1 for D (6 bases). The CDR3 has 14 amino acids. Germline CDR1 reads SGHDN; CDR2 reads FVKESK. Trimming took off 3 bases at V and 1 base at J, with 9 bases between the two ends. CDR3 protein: CASSQLTGQETQYF. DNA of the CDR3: TGTGCCAGCAGCCAGTTGACAGGCCAAGAGACCCAGTACTTC.

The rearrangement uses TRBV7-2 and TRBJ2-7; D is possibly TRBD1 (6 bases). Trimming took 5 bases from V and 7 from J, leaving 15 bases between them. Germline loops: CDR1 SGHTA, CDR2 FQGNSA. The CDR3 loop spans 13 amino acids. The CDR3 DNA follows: TGTGCCAGCAGCATTATACAGGGACCGGAGCAGTACTTC. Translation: CASSIIQGPEQYF.

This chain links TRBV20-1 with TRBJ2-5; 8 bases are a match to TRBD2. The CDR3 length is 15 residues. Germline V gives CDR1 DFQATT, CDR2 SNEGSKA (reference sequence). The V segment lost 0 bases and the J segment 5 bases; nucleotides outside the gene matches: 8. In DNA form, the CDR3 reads TGCAGTGCTAGAGACGGGAGGGCCGGGGTCGAGACCCAGTACTTC. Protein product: CSARDGRAGVETQYF.

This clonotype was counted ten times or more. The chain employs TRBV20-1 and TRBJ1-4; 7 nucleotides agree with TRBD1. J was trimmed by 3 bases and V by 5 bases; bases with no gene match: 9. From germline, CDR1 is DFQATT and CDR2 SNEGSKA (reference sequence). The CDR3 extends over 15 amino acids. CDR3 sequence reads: CSAPLRQGPNEKLFF. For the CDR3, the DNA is TGCAGTGCTCCACTACGACAGGGACCTAATGAAAAACTGTTTTTT.

CDR3 DNA: TGTGCCAGCAGTGCTAGGACGGGCTTTTTGGTCGGGGCCAACGTCCTGACTTTC. Translated: CASSARTGFLVGANVLTF. This chain joins TRBV27 and TRBJ2-6, with D unclear. The CDR3 totals 18 residues. Per germline, CDR1 MNHEY and CDR2 SMNVEV (reference sequence). Trimming shortened V by 5 bases and J by 4 bases, and 21 bases separated the two germline ends.

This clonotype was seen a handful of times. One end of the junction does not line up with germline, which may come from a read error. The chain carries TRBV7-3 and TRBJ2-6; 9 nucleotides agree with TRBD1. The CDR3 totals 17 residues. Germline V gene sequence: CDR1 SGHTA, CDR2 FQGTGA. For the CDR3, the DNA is TGTGCCAGCAGCTTCGGGACAGGGCGCTCTGGGGCTAACGTCCTGACTTTC. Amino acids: CASSFGTGRSGANVLTF.

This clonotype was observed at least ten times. This CDR3 is CASSPEGTHEDTQYF. For the CDR3, the DNA is TGTGCCAGCAGCCCCGAGGGGACCCACGAAGATACGCAGTATTTT. The V call is TRBV11-3, the J call TRBJ2-3, with D perhaps given as TRBD1 or TRBD2 (5 bases each). Germline values: CDR1 SGHNT, CDR2 YENEEA. V dropped 5 bases and J dropped 5 bases, with 17 bases sitting between them. The CDR3 totals 15 residues.

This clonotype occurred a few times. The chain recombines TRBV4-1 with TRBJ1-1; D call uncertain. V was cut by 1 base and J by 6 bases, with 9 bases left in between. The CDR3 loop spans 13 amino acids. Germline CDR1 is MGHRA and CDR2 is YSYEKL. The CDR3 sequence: CASSQGHISEAFF. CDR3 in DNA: TGCGCCAGCAGCCAAGGGCACATTTCTGAAGCTTTCTTT.

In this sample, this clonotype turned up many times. The CDR3 DNA is TGTGCCAGCAGGCCTCCGATAGGGGGCGAGACTGAAGCTTTCTTT. This gives the protein CASRPPIGGETEAFF. The chain couples TRBV28 to TRBJ1-1; TRBD1 agrees at 7 bases. V was pared by 6 bases and J by 5 bases, with 12 bases of the junction left unmatched. Germline CDR1 is MDHEN and CDR2 is SYDVKM. This CDR3 is 15 amino acids long.

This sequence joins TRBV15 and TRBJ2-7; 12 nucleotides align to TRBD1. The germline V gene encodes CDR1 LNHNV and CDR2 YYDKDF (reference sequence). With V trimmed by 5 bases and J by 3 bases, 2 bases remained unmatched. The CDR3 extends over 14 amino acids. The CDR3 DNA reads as TGTGCCACCAGCGGGACAGGGGGCTACTACGAGCAGTACGTC. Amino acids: CATSGTGGYYEQYV.

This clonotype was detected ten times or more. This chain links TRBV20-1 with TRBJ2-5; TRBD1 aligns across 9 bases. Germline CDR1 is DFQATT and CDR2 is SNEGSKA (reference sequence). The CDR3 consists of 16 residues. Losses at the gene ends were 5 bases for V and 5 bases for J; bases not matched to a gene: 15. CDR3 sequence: CSAFNSGQGNDETQYF. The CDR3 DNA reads TGCAGTGCTTTCAACTCGGGACAGGGTAACGATGAGACCCAGTACTTC.

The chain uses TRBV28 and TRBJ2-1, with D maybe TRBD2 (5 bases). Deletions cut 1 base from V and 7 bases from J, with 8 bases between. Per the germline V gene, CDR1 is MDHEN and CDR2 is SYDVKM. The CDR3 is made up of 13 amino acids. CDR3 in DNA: TGTGCCAGCAGTTTATTAGCGCGGAATGAGCAGTTCTTC. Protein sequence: CASSLLARNEQFF.

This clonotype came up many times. In DNA, the CDR3 is TGCAGCGTTGTTCTACAGGGGAACCAAGAGACCCAGTACTTC. Translating it yields CSVVLQGNQETQYF. The V call is TRBV29-1, the J call TRBJ2-5, with 7 bases lining up with TRBD1. CDR3 length: 14 amino acids. CDR1 and CDR2 (germline): SQVTM, ANQGSEA. The junction had 5 bases not matched to a gene; V was cut back by 4 bases and J by 0 bases.

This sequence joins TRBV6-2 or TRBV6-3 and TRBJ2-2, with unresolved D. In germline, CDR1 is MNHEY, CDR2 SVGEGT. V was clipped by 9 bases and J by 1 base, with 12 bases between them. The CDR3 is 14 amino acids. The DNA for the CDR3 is TGTGCCAGTTGTCGGACGGTGAACACCGGGGAGCTGTTTTTT. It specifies CASCRTVNTGELFF.

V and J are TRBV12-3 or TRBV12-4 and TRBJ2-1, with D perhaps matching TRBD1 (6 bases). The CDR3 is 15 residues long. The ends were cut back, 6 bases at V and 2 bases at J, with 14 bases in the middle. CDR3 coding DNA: TGTGCCAGCAGCAGGTCAGGGGCCCCCTACAATGAGCAGTTCTTC. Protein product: CASSRSGAPYNEQFF.

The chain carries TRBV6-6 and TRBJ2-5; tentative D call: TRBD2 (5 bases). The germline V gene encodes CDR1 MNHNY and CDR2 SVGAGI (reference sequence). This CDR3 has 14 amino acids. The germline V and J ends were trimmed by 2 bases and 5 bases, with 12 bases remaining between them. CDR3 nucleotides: TGTGCCAGCAGTTACCTCGCGGGTAGGGAGACCCAGTACTTC. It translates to CASSYLAGRETQYF.